The 2 T cell receptor beta chains below come from one sample, sequenced in a study of blood T cell repertoires in COVID-19. The data were produced by immunoSEQ multiplex PCR, yet TCRdb's version contains in-frame clones alone and is incomplete. The sample holds roughly 50,000 clones, 84% seen once. The sample taken for sequencing was peripheral blood. These TCRs come from a man aged 50 to 59 with acute or convalescent COVID-19.

This sequence joins TRBV5-1 and TRBJ2-1; 7 bases align to TRBD1. This CDR3 comprises 13 residues. Germline assignment: CDR1 SGHRS and CDR2 YFSETQ. Losses at the gene ends were 7 bases for V and 6 bases for J; bases not matched to a gene: 7. The CDR3 loop reads CASDRGQGNEQFF. The CDR3 nucleotides are TGCGCCAGCGATAGGGGGCAGGGCAATGAGCAGTTCTTC.

The V and J genes are TRBV19 and TRBJ1-2, with D possibly TRBD1 on 6 matching bases. Trimming pared 4 bases from V and 5 bases from J, leaving 11 bases between. This CDR3 is 13 amino acids long. Germline CDR1 LNHDA, CDR2 SQIVND (reference sequence). CDR3 sequence: CASSNRQDYGYTF. For the CDR3, the DNA is TGTGCCAGTAGTAATAGACAGGATTATGGCTACACCTTC.